These 18 T cell receptor beta chains originate from one sample sequenced in a study of blood T cells in healthy people across ages. With a J-beta primer mix and a sample-barcoded 5' primer, a second PCR ran roughly 6 to 11 cycles. Via MiXCR, TCRdb re-called the 5' RACE reads, giving one row per CDR3 protein. Altogether about 1.1 million distinct CDR3 sequences are present, 30% to 40% being singletons, with the ten largest covering roughly 14%. The material sequenced was blood. Receptor source: a man between 18 and 29 years old in good health.

The table lists this clonotype with a few counts. This sequence joins TRBV20-1 and TRBJ1-6; D may be TRBD1 (6 bases). The CDR3 consists of 13 residues. Germline CDR1 DFQATT, CDR2 SNEGSKA (reference sequence). V was trimmed by 4 bases and J by 7 bases, leaving 11 bases between them. The CDR3 nucleotides read TGCAGTGCTACGGGACACCGGAATTCACCCCTCCACTTT. Amino acid sequence: CSATGHRNSPLHF.

This chain joins TRBV7-2 and TRBJ2-3; 10 positions agree with TRBD2. The V segment lost 1 base and the J segment 0 bases; nucleotides outside the gene matches: 7. The CDR3 consists of 18 residues. Germline V gives CDR1 SGHTA, CDR2 FQGNSA. DNA for the CDR3: TGTGCCAGCAGCTTAGTGGCTAGCGGGGGCCCCAGCACAGATACGCAGTATTTT. Encoded protein: CASSLVASGGPSTDTQYF.

This clonotype was detected only a few times. The chain uses TRBV6-1 and TRBJ2-7; the D gene is possibly TRBD1 (5 bases). This CDR3 is built from 17 residues. Germline CDR1 is MNHNS and CDR2 is SASEGT. The V end lost 2 bases, the J end lost 1 base, and 18 bases lay between the germline ends. This CDR3 is CASSESRRTHHSYEQYF. CDR3 DNA sequence: TGTGCCAGCAGTGAATCCAGGCGGACACACCATTCCTACGAGCAGTACTTC.

The V call is TRBV27, the J call TRBJ2-5, with TRBD2 identical over 7 bases. CDR1 and CDR2 (germline): MNHEY, SMNVEV (reference sequence). J lost 11 bases, V lost 7 bases, and 13 bases had no gene match. The CDR3 consists of 13 residues. For the CDR3, the DNA is TGTGCCAGCACTGGAGCGGGGAGCAATGAGCAGTACTTC. Translating it yields CASTGAGSNEQYF.

The V and J genes are TRBV29-1 and TRBJ1-1; 9 nucleotides agree with TRBD1. CDR1 and CDR2 (germline): SQVTM, ANQGSEA. With 5 bases clipped from V and 5 bases from J, the junction kept 3 bases outside the gene matches. CDR3 length: 12 amino acids. The CDR3 DNA reads as TGCAGCGTTCGGGACAGGGAAACTGAAGCTTTCTTT. Protein sequence: CSVRDRETEAFF.

The table lists this clonotype with many counts. The V gene is TRBV7-2, the J gene TRBJ2-1, with unresolved D. There are 12 residues in the CDR3. V shed 5 bases and J shed 7 bases, with 9 bases lying between them. Per the germline V gene, CDR1 is SGHTA and CDR2 is FQGNSA. The CDR3, as DNA: TGTGCCAGCAGCCAAACACGGAATGAGCAGTTCTTC. Translated: CASSQTRNEQFF.

The rearrangement links TRBV27 to TRBJ1-5, with D perhaps TRBD1 (6 bases). Between the trimmed V and J ends, which lost 3 bases and 7 bases, there was a span of 13 bases. The CDR3 is made up of 14 amino acids. Germline V gives CDR1 MNHEY, CDR2 SMNVEV (reference sequence). CDR3 sequence: CASSFRGGGQPQHF. CDR3 nucleotides: TGTGCCAGCAGTTTTCGAGGGGGTGGACAGCCCCAGCATTTT.

This rearrangement joins TRBV9 to TRBJ1-5, with a possible D match to TRBD1 (6 bases). Germline V lookup: CDR1 SGDLS, CDR2 YYNGEE. Between the trimmed V and J ends, which lost 0 bases and 6 bases, there was a span of 10 bases. The CDR3 runs to 14 residues. This chain's CDR3 is CASSVVGGPQPQHF. CDR3 nucleotide sequence: TGTGCCAGCAGCGTAGTCGGGGGGCCTCAGCCCCAGCATTTT.

The gene calls are TRBV10-3 and TRBJ2-7, with D tentatively TRBD2 (6 bases). Trimming cost V 4 bases and J 7 bases, with 17 bases left between them. CDR3 length: 14 residues. CDR1 ENHRY and CDR2 SYGVKD come from the germline V gene. CDR3 sequence reads: CAISGAGPYNEQYF. The CDR3 bases are TGTGCCATCAGTGGGGCGGGACCGTACAATGAGCAGTACTTC.

The chain has TRBV7-9 and TRBJ1-5; TRBD1 matches at 7 bases. The CDR3 length is 16 residues. Germline CDR1 SEHNR, CDR2 FQNEAQ (reference sequence). The V and J ends lost 5 bases and 5 bases, in that order; junction bases with no gene match: 12. The CDR3 is CASSPGGTADYQPQHF. Written as DNA, the CDR3 is TGTGCCAGCAGCCCCGGAGGGACAGCCGATTATCAGCCCCAGCATTTT.

CDR3 DNA sequence: TGCAGTGCTAGTCCCGGTCGCGGGACAGGGGAAGAGACCCAGTACTTC. Its protein product is CSASPGRGTGEETQYF. This chain connects TRBV20-1 to TRBJ2-5; 10 bases fit TRBD1. This CDR3 has 16 residues. The germline V gene has CDR1 DFQATT and CDR2 SNEGSKA (reference sequence). J lost 3 bases, V lost 3 bases, and 10 bases had no gene match.

Only a few counts were recorded for this clonotype. The CDR3, as DNA: TGCGCCAGCAGCCAAGAATTCCCGGGACCCTGGCCGTCGGCTTTCTTT. It codes for CASSQEFPGPWPSAFF. V gene TRBV4-3 combines with J gene TRBJ1-1, with a weak D call TRBD1 (5 bases). CDR1 and CDR2 (germline): LGHNA, YSLEER. This CDR3 spans 16 amino acids. Deletions cut 0 bases from V and 11 bases from J, with 22 bases between.

This clonotype was seen a handful of times. V and J are TRBV7-3 and TRBJ2-1; tentative D call: TRBD2 (6 bases). V lost 2 bases and J 5 bases, leaving 10 bases between the germline ends. Germline CDR1 and CDR2: SGHTA and FQGTGA. This CDR3 is built from 14 residues. The CDR3 DNA follows: TGTGCCAGCAGCTTAGGGGGACTCAACAATGAGCAGTTCTTC. As protein: CASSLGGLNNEQFF.

The chain has TRBV6-5 and TRBJ1-2; D is uncertain. Germline V CDR1 and CDR2: MNHEY, SVGAGI. V was pared by 5 bases and J by 2 bases, with 15 bases between. There are 15 residues in the CDR3. CDR3 sequence (DNA): TGTGCCAGCAGTCCCAGGAATTCGAGGAACTATGGCTACACCTTC. Translating gives CASSPRNSRNYGYTF.

This chain connects TRBV10-3 to TRBJ1-1, with D perhaps TRBD1 (5 bases). From germline, CDR1 is ENHRY and CDR2 SYGVKD. Trimming removed 2 bases at V and 1 base at J, with 11 bases between. The CDR3 loop spans 15 amino acids. This CDR3 reads CAISEGSRGNTEAFF. The CDR3 DNA reads as TGTGCCATCAGTGAGGGGAGTAGGGGGAACACTGAAGCTTTCTTT.

On this clonotype itself: The germline gene is not matched at one end of the junction; a read error may be the cause. This chain links TRBV4-3 with TRBJ2-1; perhaps D is TRBD1 or TRBD2 (5 bases each). The CDR3 spans 13 residues. Germline CDR1 LGHNA, CDR2 YSLEER. DNA of the CDR3: TGCGCCAGCGGCCAAGAAAGAGGGGATGAGCAGTTCTTC. Encoded protein: CASGQERGDEQFF.

The V call is TRBV5-4, the J call TRBJ1-2, with TRBD1 identical over 9 bases. Trimming at V came to 0 bases and at J to 4 bases, leaving 4 bases not matched to a gene. The CDR3 consists of 15 residues. Germline CDR1 reads SGHNT; CDR2 reads YYREEE (reference sequence). Here the CDR3 DNA reads TGTGCCAGCAGCTTGGTCGGACAGGGGATCTATGGCTACACCTTC. As protein: CASSLVGQGIYGYTF. The entire variable domain, with the rest obtained from reference TRBV5-4 and TRBJ1-2, is as follows: ETGVTQSPTHLIKTRGQQVTLRCSSQSGHNTVSWYQQALGQGPQFIFQYYREEENGRGNFPPRFSGLQFPNYSSELNVNALELDDSALYLCASSLVGQGIYGYTFGSGTRLTVV.

This chain uses TRBV3-1 with TRBJ2-7; D perhaps matches TRBD1 (5 bases). The germline V gene has CDR1 LGHDT and CDR2 YNNKEL (reference sequence). Trimming left V 4 bases short and J 5 bases short, with 24 bases between. This CDR3 region has 17 residues. This chain's CDR3 is CASSLTFVVRVIDEQYF. Here the CDR3 DNA reads TGTGCCAGCAGCCTGACGTTTGTGGTCAGGGTTATAGACGAGCAGTACTTC.